Listed below are T cell receptor beta chains from one sample, sequenced in a study of cytomegalovirus exposure and HLA in healthy donors. Generated by immunoSEQ multiplex PCR, the TCRdb table keeps only in-frame clones and is missing some. The sample shows about 160,000 clones, around 90% of them seen only once. Sequenced material: PBMCs. These receptors all stem from a man between 18 and 35 years old in good health and CMV-seronegative. Both conserved end residues are part of each CDR3. The D gene is left open where the match is weak.

>TRBJ2-1|TRBD2|TRBV10-2
TGCGCCAGCAGTGAGTTTAGGACTAGCGGGTACTACAATGAGCAGTTCTTC
CASSEFRTSGYYNEQFF
>TRBJ2-5|.|TRBV6-1
TGTGCCACTGGGCAGGCAGAGACCCAGTACTTC
CATGQAETQYF
>TRBJ1-1|.|TRBV27
TGTGCCAGCAGTTTAACACGGGGGGGTCGGACTGAAGCTTTCTTT
CASSLTRGGRTEAFF
>TRBJ1-2|TRBD1|TRBV5-6
TGTGCCAGCAGCCTGAAGGGACAGGGCTATGGCTACACCTTC
CASSLKGQGYGYTF
>TRBJ2-7|TRBD2|TRBV18
TGTGCCAGCTCCCAGGGACTAGCGGGAGTATCATACGAGCAGTACTTC
CASSQGLAGVSYEQYF
>TRBJ2-5|.|TRBV7-9
TGTGCCAGCAGCCTTACAGGGTTGGGGCAAGAGACCCAGTACTTC
CASSLTGLGQETQYF
>TRBJ1-5|TRBD1|TRBV19
TGTGCCAGTAGTACAGGACAGGGACGAGGGAGCAATCAGCCCCAGCATTTT
CASSTGQGRGSNQPQHF
>TRBJ2-3|.|TRBV7-2
TGTGCCAGCAGCTTAGGGGGGCGCGGGGATACGCAGTATTTT
CASSLGGRGDTQYF
>TRBJ1-4|TRBD1|TRBV10-3
TGTGCCATCAGCCCGGGACAGGAGGGAGAAAAACTGTTTTTT
CAISPGQEGEKLFF
>TRBJ2-1|.|TRBV5-1
TGCGCCAGCAGCTTGGCTCAGGGTTATGAGCAGTTCTTC
CASSLAQGYEQFF
>TRBJ2-5|.|TRBV12-1
TGTGCCAGCACCCATAGGGGTGAATTGGGGACCCAGTACTTC
CASTHRGELGTQYF
>TRBJ1-1|.|TRBV6-5
TGTGCCAGCAGTCGAATACGGACAACTGGGTCTGAAGCTTTCTTT
CASSRIRTTGSEAFF
>TRBJ1-1|.|TRBV2
TGTGCCAGCAATGAAGGGGCGACCCATGAAGCTTTCTTT
CASNEGATHEAFF